This passage covers 17 T cell receptor beta chains from one sample sequenced in a study of shared clonotypes between healthy human individuals. TCRdb's copy holds only in-frame clones and misses some; the assay was immunoSEQ multiplex PCR. The table lists approximately 100,000 clones, 68% of them singletons. The sample was memory CD8+ T cells sorted from blood. Subset noted: CD45RO+ cells pooled with CCR7-negative TemRA cells. The receptors were sampled from a woman aged 25 to 39 in good health.

The chain carries TRBV11-2 and TRBJ2-7; D is undetermined. V gave up 2 bases and J gave up 6 bases, with 2 bases separating them. There are 10 residues in the CDR3. Germline CDR1 SGHAT, CDR2 FQNNGV. The CDR3 spells CASSLFEQYF. The CDR3 nucleotides read TGTGCCAGCAGCTTATTCGAGCAGTACTTC.

The sample holds many counts of this clone. This chain connects TRBV4-1 to TRBJ2-7, with D possibly called TRBD1 or TRBD2 (5 bases each). The V end was cut by 2 bases, the J end by 5 bases, with 13 bases between. Germline CDR1 reads MGHRA; CDR2 reads YSYEKL. CDR3 length equals 14 residues. The CDR3 nucleotides are TGCGCCAGCAGCCAATCCCCCTTGGGGGACGAGCAGTACTTC. This codes for CASSQSPLGDEQYF.

This clone occurred a few times. This sequence joins TRBV7-9 and TRBJ2-1; 12 nucleotides agree with TRBD2. CDR3 length equals 16 residues. Losses at the gene ends were 3 bases for V and 9 bases for J; bases not matched to a gene: 9. The V gene's germline CDR1 is SEHNR and CDR2 FQNEAQ (reference sequence). CDR3 amino acids: CASSFPGLAGSIEQFF. DNA for the CDR3: TGTGCCAGCAGCTTCCCAGGACTAGCGGGGTCTATTGAGCAGTTCTTC.

The V call is TRBV19, the J call TRBJ2-3, with 15 bases matching TRBD2. V was clipped by 11 bases and J by 1 base; unmatched bases: 10. This CDR3 spans 17 amino acids. Germline V gene lookup returns CDR1 LNHDA and CDR2 SQIVND (reference sequence). DNA of the CDR3: TGTGCCTCACCCGGACTAGCGGGAGGGGGGGGCACAGATACGCAGTATTTT. As protein: CASPGLAGGGGTDTQYF.

The sample holds a few counts of this clone. The J gene is TRBJ2-1, the V gene TRBV7-2, with TRBD2 identical over 8 bases. The CDR3 totals 17 residues. Germline V gives CDR1 SGHTA, CDR2 FQGNSA. The J segment lost 2 bases and the V segment lost 5 bases, leaving 11 bases of the junction unmatched. The DNA of the CDR3 is TGTGCCAGCAGCCTCCCCGGGGGGCGGGAGGCCTACAATGAGCAGTTCTTC. It encodes CASSLPGGREAYNEQFF.

Relative to its sample, this clone is medium-sized. The chain is built from TRBV4-2 and TRBJ2-7; 8 bases agree with TRBD2. This CDR3 is built from 16 residues. The germline CDR1 and CDR2 sequences are LGHNA and YNFKEQ. V shed 3 bases and J 5 bases; nucleotides not matched to a gene: 12. CDR3 region: CASSHESGRGGDEQYF. The DNA for the CDR3 is TGTGCCAGCAGCCACGAAAGCGGGAGAGGGGGTGACGAGCAGTACTTC.

V gene TRBV6-1 combines with J gene TRBJ2-4; the D is unclear. The germline V gene encodes CDR1 MNHNS and CDR2 SASEGT. Trimming shortened V by 1 base and J by 6 bases, and 7 bases separated the two germline ends. This CDR3 spans 13 amino acids. For the CDR3, the DNA is TGTGCCAGCAGTGAAGGGCAGATAAACATTCAGTACTTC. Translation gives CASSEGQINIQYF.

A single count supports this clone. The V gene is TRBV2, the J gene TRBJ2-5; 9 bases map to TRBD1. This CDR3 is 15 amino acids long. With 5 bases clipped from V and 2 bases from J, the junction kept 6 bases outside the gene matches. Germline CDR1 and CDR2: SNHLY and FYNNEI. For the CDR3, the DNA is TGTGCCAGCAGTAAAGAGGGACAGGGTCAAGAGACCCAGTACTTC. It encodes CASSKEGQGQETQYF.

The chain is built from TRBV5-1 and TRBJ2-7; the match to TRBD2 covers 12 bases. Germline CDR1 and CDR2: SGHRS and YFSETQ. The CDR3 runs 16 residues. Unmatched junction bases numbered 7, after V lost 4 bases and J lost 2 bases. DNA for the CDR3: TGCGCCAGCAGCCCGTGGACTAGCGGGAATCCCTACGAGCAGTACTTC. Translated: CASSPWTSGNPYEQYF.

The table lists this clone with a few counts. The rearrangement uses TRBV28 and TRBJ1-2; D is ambiguous. Trimming took off 1 base at V and 7 bases at J, with 13 bases between the two ends. CDR1 MDHEN and CDR2 SYDVKM come from the germline V gene. The CDR3 length is 14 residues. The CDR3 reads CASSLSKRAGGYTF. CDR3 nucleotide sequence: TGTGCCAGCAGTTTATCCAAGAGGGCTGGTGGCTACACCTTC.

This chain uses TRBV28 with TRBJ2-3; D gene uncertain. This CDR3 is built from 16 residues. CDR1 and CDR2 from the germline V gene are MDHEN and SYDVKM. V lost 2 bases and J lost 2, with 14 bases in between. CDR3 nucleotides: TGTGCCAGCAGTTTACGCCCCCCGCGGCTCACAGATACGCAGTATTTT. Residues: CASSLRPPRLTDTQYF.

The J gene is TRBJ2-1, the V gene TRBV25-1, with TRBD1 matching 7 bases. CDR1 and CDR2 (germline): MGHDK, SYGVNS. V was clipped by 3 bases and J by 6 bases; unmatched bases: 8. CDR3 length: 15 amino acids. The CDR3 DNA follows: TGTGCCAGCAGTGAGGTTGGGACAGACGTCAATGAGCAGTTCTTC. This codes for CASSEVGTDVNEQFF.

V and J are TRBV7-6 and TRBJ2-1, with D uncertain. In germline, CDR1 is SGHVS, CDR2 FNYEAQ. This CDR3 has 14 amino acids. Trimming cost V 5 bases and J 9 bases, with 17 bases left between them. The CDR3 loop is CASSLRLESAEQFF. CDR3 nucleotide sequence: TGTGCCAGCAGCCTTCGGTTGGAAAGTGCTGAGCAGTTCTTC.

The genes are TRBV1 and TRBJ1-1; the D call in the table, TRBD1, was not verified against the DNA. TRBV1 is recorded as a pseudogene. The CDR3 spans 13 residues. The CDR3: CTSPRGPVTEAFF. CDR3 DNA sequence: TGCACCAGCCCCAGGGGGCCAGTCACTGAAGCTTTCTTT.

Here the CDR3 DNA reads TGTGCCAGCAGCGTGTCAGGAGAGGGATACGAGCAGTACTTC. Translating gives CASSVSGEGYEQYF. The chain has TRBV9 and TRBJ2-7, with D possibly TRBD2 on 5 matching bases. There are 14 residues in the CDR3. CDR1 is SGDLS, CDR2 YYNGEE, per germline. V was clipped by 2 bases and J by 4 bases, with 13 bases between them.

This clone was detected a few times. The rearrangement uses TRBV18 and TRBJ1-1; 7 bases align to TRBD1. The CDR3 sequence is 15 residues long. Trimming took 3 bases from V and 6 from J; bases not matched to a gene: 10. Germline CDR1 reads KGHSH; CDR2 reads LQKENI. Written as DNA, the CDR3 is TGTGCCAGCTCACCCACACAGGGGTTGGAAGCTGAAGCTTTCTTT. It yields the protein CASSPTQGLEAEAFF. Full variable domain (remainder filled in from reference TRBV18 and TRBJ1-1): NAGVMQNPRHLVRRRGQEARLRCSPMKGHSHVYWYRQLPEEGLKFMVYLQKENIIDESGMPKERFSAEFPKEGPSILRIQQVVRGDSAAYFCASSPTQGLEAEAFFGQGTRLTVV.

V gene TRBV6-1 combines with J gene TRBJ1-4; D remains unclear. V dropped 0 bases and J dropped 7 bases, with 15 bases sitting between them. The CDR3 covers 16 residues. CDR1 and CDR2 (germline): MNHNS, SASEGT. The CDR3 bases are TGTGCCAGCAGTGAAGCCCCGGGTGGGCGAGGTGAAAAACTGTTTTTT. Its protein product is CASSEAPGGRGEKLFF.